These 29 T cell receptor beta chains originate from one sample sequenced in a study of CD8+CD57+ T cells in acquired aplastic anemia. CDR3 and TCR beta VDJ profiling relied on a genomic DNA template. TCRdb analysed the reads with MiXCR anew, one entry per CDR3 protein. Here the sample spans some 170,000 distinct CDR3 sequences, around 40% being singletons. The specimen was sorted CD4+, CD8+, or CD8+CD57+ T cells (not recorded which) from PBMCs. These receptors were taken from a human donor in good health.

The V gene is TRBV20-1, the J gene TRBJ2-1; TRBD2 matches 7 bases. The CDR3 is 15 amino acids. CDR1 DFQATT and CDR2 SNEGSKA come from the germline V gene (reference sequence). After removal of 1 base from V and 4 bases from J, the junction contained 7 bases not matched to a gene. CDR3 nucleotides: TGCAGTGCTAGAGGTCCTAGCGGATCGTACAATGAGCAGTTCTTC. Translating it yields CSARGPSGSYNEQFF.

There are many counts of this clonotype. The chain recombines TRBV7-2 with TRBJ1-2; TRBD1 matches 8 bases. The germline V gene encodes CDR1 SGHTA and CDR2 FQGNSA. V dropped 5 bases and J dropped 8; count of bases not matched to a gene: 13. The CDR3 has 15 amino acids. This chain's CDR3 is CASSHTIRQGRGYTF. CDR3 coding DNA: TGTGCCAGCAGCCATACAATCCGACAGGGGCGCGGCTACACCTTC.

The rearrangement joins TRBV7-9 to TRBJ2-7; 13 bases line up with TRBD2. V lost 6 bases and J lost 3; bases outside the gene matches: 5. Germline assignment: CDR1 SEHNR and CDR2 FQNEAQ (reference sequence). This CDR3 is built from 15 residues. The CDR3 loop reads CASRPGTSGIYEQYF. The CDR3 DNA reads as TGTGCCAGCAGACCCGGGACTAGCGGGATCTACGAGCAGTACTTC.

V and J are TRBV7-9 and TRBJ2-2; D gene uncertain. CDR1 SEHNR and CDR2 FQNEAQ come from the germline V gene (reference sequence). The CDR3 loop spans 10 amino acids. Trimming shortened V by 4 bases and J by 11 bases, and 5 bases separated the two germline ends. The chain's CDR3 is CASSSVELFF. As DNA, the CDR3 is TGTGCCAGCAGCTCCGTTGAGCTGTTTTTT.

This clonotype was observed at least ten times. The chain uses TRBV5-8 and TRBJ2-3, with no clear D. Germline CDR1 is SGHTS and CDR2 is YDEGEE. Trimming stripped 2 bases from V and 1 base from J, with 8 bases between. The CDR3 is made up of 14 amino acids. In DNA, the CDR3 is TGTGCCAGCAGCTTCGAACAAGGCACAGATACGCAGTATTTT. Protein: CASSFEQGTDTQYF.

The table lists this clonotype with a few counts. V gene TRBV11-2 combines with J gene TRBJ1-3; tentative D call: TRBD1 (5 bases). Germline CDR1 is SGHAT and CDR2 is FQNNGV. V was clipped by 1 base and J by 1 base, with 11 bases between them. The CDR3 extends over 16 amino acids. The CDR3 bases are TGTGCCAGCAGCTTAGGGGCTTGGGGGTCTGGAAACACCATATATTTT. This encodes CASSLGAWGSGNTIYF.

The genes are TRBV2 and TRBJ1-1; D possibly corresponds to TRBD1 (6 bases). Germline V CDR1 and CDR2: SNHLY, FYNNEI. V was pared by 8 bases and J by 4 bases, with 11 bases between. This CDR3 comprises 12 residues. This CDR3 is CASLDSPTEAFF. CDR3 nucleotide sequence: TGTGCCAGCTTGGACAGCCCCACTGAAGCTTTCTTT.

This clonotype came up once. One junction end disagrees with the germline gene, perhaps due to a read error. DNA for the CDR3: TGTGCCAGCAGCTTGGAGGGATCACCCCTCTACTTT. This translates into CASSLEGSPLYF. This chain connects TRBV5-6 to TRBJ1-6; D not resolved. CDR1 is SGHDT, CDR2 YYEEEE, per germline. The CDR3 is made up of 12 amino acids.

This clonotype was observed many times. This chain uses TRBV7-2 with TRBJ1-3; 9 nucleotides match TRBD1. CDR3 size: 15 residues. J was trimmed by 2 bases and V by 8 bases; bases with no gene match: 7. The germline V gene encodes CDR1 SGHTA and CDR2 FQGNSA. The CDR3 nucleotides are TGTGCCAGCGCGGGACAGGGATTAGCTGGAAACACCATATATTTT. Amino acid sequence: CASAGQGLAGNTIYF.

The V gene is TRBV19, the J gene TRBJ1-2, with D possibly being TRBD1 (5 bases). CDR1 is LNHDA and CDR2 is SQIVND in the germline V gene (reference sequence). CDR3 length: 12 amino acids. Trimming removed 1 base from V and 7 bases from J, with 7 bases in between. CDR3 amino acids: CASSIVQGGYTF. In DNA form, the CDR3 reads TGTGCCAGTAGTATAGTTCAGGGTGGCTACACCTTC.

This chain connects TRBV29-1 to TRBJ2-7; tentative D call: TRBD1 (5 bases). Germline loops: CDR1 SQVTM, CDR2 ANQGSEA. Deletions cut 2 bases from V and 3 bases from J, with 5 bases between. This CDR3 spans 11 amino acids. The CDR3 loop is CSVEQGYEQYF. The DNA of the CDR3 is TGCAGCGTTGAACAGGGCTACGAGCAGTACTTC.

This clonotype was detected ten times or more. The chain is built from TRBV6-1 and TRBJ2-7, with TRBD2 matching 9 bases. Germline CDR1 is MNHNS and CDR2 is SASEGT. V was pared by 9 bases and J by 3 bases, with 9 bases of the junction left unmatched. This CDR3 is built from 14 residues. The chain's CDR3 is CASYSGTSSYEQYF. DNA of the CDR3: TGTGCCAGTTATTCCGGGACTAGCAGCTACGAGCAGTACTTC.

V is TRBV2 and J is TRBJ2-1; D is possibly TRBD2 (5 bases). In germline, CDR1 is SNHLY, CDR2 FYNNEI. The V end was cut by 8 bases, the J end by 1 base, with 12 bases between. The CDR3 runs 14 residues. CDR3 sequence reads: CASPQTGSYNEQFF. Here the CDR3 DNA reads TGTGCCAGCCCCCAGACGGGGTCCTACAATGAGCAGTTCTTC. Together with reference TRBV2 and TRBJ2-1, the CDR3 gives the full variable domain: EPEVTQTPSHQVTQMGQEVILRCVPISNHLYFYWYRQILGQKVEFLVSFYNNEISEKSEIFDDQFSVERPDGSNFTLKIRSTKLEDSAMYFCASPQTGSYNEQFFGPGTRLTVL.

The chain uses TRBV15 and TRBJ2-1, with TRBD2 matching 8 bases. The germline CDR1 and CDR2 sequences are LNHNV and YYDKDF (reference sequence). This CDR3 is 17 amino acids long. J was trimmed by 9 bases and V by 3 bases; bases with no gene match: 16. The CDR3 sequence: CATSRPSGLARVGEQFF. In nucleotides, the CDR3 is TGTGCCACCAGCAGGCCATCTGGACTAGCCAGGGTTGGTGAGCAGTTCTTC. Variable domain in full (rest from reference TRBV15 and TRBJ2-1): DAMVIQNPRYQVTQFGKPVTLSCSQTLNHNVMYWYQQKSSQAPKLLFHYYDKDFNNEADTPDNFQSRRPNTSFCFLDIRSPGLGDTAMYLCATSRPSGLARVGEQFFGPGTRLTVL.

This clonotype showed up just a few times. The chain combines TRBV7-9 with TRBJ1-5, with D uncertain. The CDR3 consists of 12 residues. From germline, CDR1 is SEHNR and CDR2 FQNEAQ (reference sequence). V was pared by 0 bases and J by 6 bases, with 3 bases between. CDR3 residues: CASSLAGQPQHF. CDR3 DNA sequence: TGTGCCAGCAGCTTAGCCGGTCAGCCCCAGCATTTT.

This clonotype was seen many times. The rearrangement links TRBV5-6 to TRBJ1-4; D is unclear. CDR1 SGHDT and CDR2 YYEEEE come from the germline V gene. The V and J ends lost 1 base and 7 bases respectively, with 17 bases between them. The CDR3 runs 16 residues. CDR3 DNA: TGTGCCAGCAGCTTGAGGAGACCCATGGGGAGTGAAAAACTGTTTTTT. It translates to CASSLRRPMGSEKLFF.

This clonotype was observed many times. The V and J genes are TRBV5-4 and TRBJ1-2, with a weak D call TRBD1 (5 bases). Trimming removed 6 bases from V and 1 base from J, with 16 bases in between. Germline CDR1 SGHNT, CDR2 YYREEE (reference sequence). The CDR3 is 15 amino acids. Written as DNA, the CDR3 is TGTGCCAGCACCCCCCCAGGGACGAGTAACTATGGCTACACCTTC. This gives the protein CASTPPGTSNYGYTF.

This chain uses TRBV25-1 with TRBJ2-5, with TRBD1 matching 7 bases. Germline assignment: CDR1 MGHDK and CDR2 SYGVNS. The CDR3 spans 14 residues. J was trimmed by 2 bases and V by 6 bases; bases with no gene match: 6. The CDR3 reads CASRSRTGQETQYF. CDR3 bases: TGTGCCAGCAGGTCCCGGACAGGTCAAGAGACCCAGTACTTC.

The rearrangement joins TRBV5-5 to TRBJ2-5; 9 bases line up with TRBD2. The germline CDR1 and CDR2 sequences are SGHKS and YYEKEE (reference sequence). The CDR3 loop spans 15 amino acids. V dropped 2 bases and J dropped 0; count of bases not matched to a gene: 2. In nucleotides, the CDR3 is TGTGCCAGCAGCTTCGCTAGCGGGGACCAAGAGACCCAGTACTTC. It codes for CASSFASGDQETQYF.

A remark on this clonotype: This may be a read error: a much more frequent sequence differs by one nucleotide. The rearrangement joins TRBV24-1 to TRBJ2-7, with TRBD1 matching over 7 bases. The CDR3 spans 13 residues. V trimming: 7 bases; J trimming: 0 bases; junction bases outside the gene matches: 2. Germline V gene data show CDR1 as KGHDR and CDR2 as SFDVKD. The CDR3 DNA is TGTGCCACCAGAAGGGACAGCTCCTACGAGCAGTACTTC. This gives the protein CATRRDSSYEQYF.

As for this clonotype: A much more abundant neighbour one base away suggests this may be a read error. The genes are TRBV5-6 and TRBJ1-2; the D gene is possibly TRBD1 (5 bases). Germline-derived CDR1 and CDR2 are SGHDT and YYEEEE. This CDR3 contains 15 residues. CDR3 region: CTSSLVRGFQAGYTF. CDR3 DNA: TGTACCAGCAGCTTGGTAAGGGGTTTCCAGGCCGGCTACACCTTC. Based on the CDR3 plus reference TRBV5-6 and TRBJ1-2, the full variable domain is DAGVTQSPTHLIKTRGQQVTLRCSPKSGHDTVSWYQQALGQGPQFIFQYYEEEERQRGNFPDRFSGHQFPNYSSELNVNALLLGDSALYLCTSSLVRGFQAGYTFGSGTRLTVV.

This clonotype was detected ten times or more. The chain uses TRBV29-1 and TRBJ2-2; possibly TRBD1 for D (5 bases). The CDR3 extends over 15 amino acids. Germline CDR1 reads SQVTM; CDR2 reads ANQGSEA. V was clipped by 1 base and J by 7 bases, with 16 bases between them. The CDR3 spells CSVEARQGTIGELFF. DNA for the CDR3: TGCAGCGTTGAAGCGAGGCAGGGAACGATCGGGGAGCTGTTTTTT.

The table lists this clonotype with a count of one. This chain connects TRBV12-3 or TRBV12-4 to TRBJ2-7; 10 bases are a match to TRBD2. This CDR3 contains 17 residues. With 3 bases clipped from V and 1 base from J, the junction kept 9 bases outside the gene matches. The CDR3 DNA reads as TGTGCCAGCAGTTTTAGCCCCTGGACTAGCGGTTCCTACGAGCAGTACTTC. Encoded protein: CASSFSPWTSGSYEQYF.

The gene calls are TRBV20-1 and TRBJ1-2; no firm D call. Germline assignment: CDR1 DFQATT and CDR2 SNEGSKA (reference sequence). The CDR3 sequence is 16 residues long. V was shortened by 0 bases and J by 4 bases, with 18 bases between the two germline ends. The CDR3 here is CSARDLLSRSGYGYTF. As DNA, the CDR3 is TGCAGTGCTAGAGATCTATTGTCCCGCAGCGGCTATGGCTACACCTTC.

The chain couples TRBV20-1 to TRBJ2-5, with 9 bases that match TRBD2. This CDR3 has 12 residues. V was clipped by 7 bases and J by 1 base; unmatched bases: 1. Germline values: CDR1 DFQATT, CDR2 SNEGSKA (reference sequence). CDR3 DNA: TGCAGTGTGCGGGGGGGCCAAGAGACCCAGTACTTC. Translation gives CSVRGGQETQYF.

In this sample, this clonotype turned up many times. V gene TRBV29-1 combines with J gene TRBJ1-5, with D maybe TRBD1 (6 bases). Trimming removed 4 bases at V and 2 bases at J, with 15 bases between. Per the germline V gene, CDR1 is SQVTM and CDR2 is ANQGSEA. This CDR3 is built from 15 residues. This CDR3 reads CSVGGSGAGNQPQHF. The CDR3 bases are TGCAGCGTTGGCGGGTCAGGGGCCGGCAATCAGCCCCAGCATTTT.

The gene calls are TRBV2 and TRBJ2-7; TRBD2 matches at 8 bases. The junction had 10 bases not matched to a gene; V was cut back by 7 bases and J by 5 bases. Germline V gene sequence: CDR1 SNHLY, CDR2 FYNNEI. This CDR3 has 14 amino acids. The CDR3 region has the DNA TGTGCCAGCACCTCGGGCCTAGCGGGCCACGAGCAGTACTTC. Protein: CASTSGLAGHEQYF.

This chain joins TRBV5-1 and TRBJ2-2; TRBD1 or TRBD2 may be the D gene (5 bases each). This CDR3 comprises 15 residues. The germline gives CDR1 SGHRS, CDR2 YFSETQ. The ends were cut back, 0 bases at V and 6 bases at J, with 12 bases in the middle. CDR3 DNA sequence: TGCGCCAGCAGCTTGGTGGGGGTGACCCCCGGGGAGCTGTTTTTT. Residues: CASSLVGVTPGELFF.

As DNA, the CDR3 is TGCAGCGTTGAAGTTGCAAGGGGTACCTACACCTTC. It translates to CSVEVARGTYTF. The rearrangement joins TRBV29-1 to TRBJ1-2, with D possibly TRBD1 on 5 matching bases. Looked up from germline, CDR1 is SQVTM and CDR2 is ANQGSEA. Deletions cut 1 base from V and 10 bases from J, with 13 bases between. There are 12 residues in the CDR3. Full variable domain (remainder filled in from reference TRBV29-1 and TRBJ1-2): SAVISQKPSRDICQRGTSLTIQCQVDSQVTMMFWYRQQPGQSLTLIATANQGSEATYESGFVIDKFPISRPNLTFSTLTVSNMSPEDSSIYLCSVEVARGTYTFGSGTRLTVV.